The 29 T cell receptor beta chains below come from one sample, sequenced in a study of T-cell reconstitution after alpha-beta-depleted transplantation in children. The TCRbeta library was prepared with unique molecular identifiers. TCRdb redid the calling of the PCR reads with MiXCR, one entry per CDR3 protein. Of approximately 640,000 distinct CDR3 sequences listed, around a sixth are singletons. Sequencing used PBMCs from the stem cell graft donor, obtained from the stem cell graft. Receptors originate from a human donor who donated a stem cell graft to a child with acute myeloid leukemia.

This clonotype was seen more than once but under ten times. The CDR3: CSASPAGVNEQYV. The CDR3 DNA sequence: TGCAGTGCCTCTCCGGCGGGGGTCAACGAGCAGTACGTC. The chain has TRBV20-1 and TRBJ2-7, with 7 positions matching TRBD2. The germline V gene has CDR1 DFQATT and CDR2 SNEGSKA (reference sequence). Losses at the gene ends were 6 bases for V and 5 bases for J; bases not matched to a gene: 10. The CDR3 consists of 13 residues.

The table lists this clonotype with many counts. The chain uses TRBV27 and TRBJ1-2, with TRBD1 matching 7 bases. The CDR3 totals 15 residues. CDR1 and CDR2 (germline): MNHEY, SMNVEV (reference sequence). Trimming removed 6 bases from V and 8 bases from J; junction bases left unmatched: 15. The CDR3 reads CASRYEYRGRAGYTF. The CDR3 DNA is TGTGCCAGCAGATACGAATACAGGGGAAGGGCCGGCTACACCTTC.

This clonotype was found many times. V is TRBV9 and J is TRBJ2-7, with D uncertain. Germline CDR1 is SGDLS and CDR2 is YYNGEE. This CDR3 is built from 13 residues. V lost 5 bases, J lost 5 bases, and 14 bases lay in between. The CDR3 sequence is CASSLSGGNEQYF. The CDR3 region has the DNA TGTGCCAGCAGTCTCTCGGGTGGTAACGAGCAGTACTTC. The entire variable domain, with the rest obtained from reference TRBV9 and TRBJ2-7, is as follows: DSGVTQTPKHLITATGQRVTLRCSPRSGDLSVYWYQQSLDQGLQFLIQYYNGEERAKGNILERFSAQQFPDLHSELNLSSLELGDSALYFCASSLSGGNEQYFGPGTRLTVT.

This clonotype showed up many times. This sequence joins TRBV20-1 and TRBJ2-3, with D possibly TRBD2 on 6 matching bases. The CDR3 contains 15 residues. Germline loops: CDR1 DFQATT, CDR2 SNEGSKA (reference sequence). Trimming shortened V by 3 bases and J by 2 bases, and 15 bases separated the two germline ends. CDR3 nucleotide sequence: TGCAGTGCTAGTGGTGCGGGGCAAAACACAGATACGCAGTATTTT. Protein product: CSASGAGQNTDTQYF.

This clonotype came up many times. The J gene is TRBJ1-6, the V gene TRBV20-1, with no clear D. The germline CDR1 and CDR2 sequences are DFQATT and SNEGSKA (reference sequence). V lost 4 bases and J 8 bases, leaving 15 bases between the germline ends. The CDR3 length is 14 residues. The CDR3 reads CSATWGGGDSPLHF. The CDR3 DNA is TGCAGTGCTACCTGGGGAGGCGGGGATTCACCCCTCCACTTT.

This clonotype was seen many times. This chain links TRBV7-2 with TRBJ1-5; D gene ambiguous. Germline V CDR1 and CDR2: SGHTA, FQGNSA. This CDR3 spans 14 amino acids. Trimming took off 1 base at V and 3 bases at J, with 7 bases between the two ends. The CDR3 here is CASSLDIFNQPQHF. CDR3 DNA sequence: TGTGCCAGCAGCTTAGACATATTCAATCAGCCCCAGCATTTT.

The chain has TRBV18 and TRBJ2-7; D might be TRBD1 (6 bases). The CDR3 is 13 amino acids. The V and J ends lost 3 bases and 6 bases respectively, with 12 bases between them. Germline CDR1 reads KGHSH; CDR2 reads LQKENI. CDR3 coding DNA: TGTGCCAGCTCACCTGGACAGACAGGCGAGCAGTACGTC. Its translation is CASSPGQTGEQYV.

This clonotype was seen many times. The rearrangement uses TRBV7-9 and TRBJ1-1, with D maybe TRBD1 (5 bases). V lost 2 bases to trimming and J lost 8 bases, with 9 bases between them. CDR1 and CDR2 (germline): SEHNR, FQNEAQ (reference sequence). CDR3 length: 12 amino acids. In nucleotides, the CDR3 is TGTGCCAGCAGCTTACGGGACGGAGAAGCTTTCTTT. Its translation: CASSLRDGEAFF. Filled out from reference TRBV7-9 and TRBJ1-1, the complete variable domain reads DTGVSQNPRHKITKRGQNVTFRCDPISEHNRLYWYRQTLGQGPEFLTYFQNEAQLEKSRLLSDRFSAERPKGSFSTLEIQRTEQGDSAMYLCASSLRDGEAFFGQGTRLTVV.

The chain couples TRBV29-1 to TRBJ2-7, with 9 nucleotides matching TRBD1. The CDR3 totals 13 residues. Germline V gene sequence: CDR1 SQVTM, CDR2 ANQGSEA. V lost 4 bases to trimming and J lost 5 bases; unmatched junction nucleotides: 6. The CDR3 loop reads CSVGDRVGDEQYF. The DNA of the CDR3 is TGCAGCGTTGGGGACAGGGTAGGCGACGAGCAGTACTTC.

As for this clonotype: A much larger clone is a single base away; this may be a read error. The chain carries TRBV20-1 and TRBJ2-1; D is ambiguous. The CDR3 length is 15 residues. With 6 bases removed from V and 2 bases from J, the gap between germline ends came to 17 bases. Germline V gene sequence: CDR1 DFQATT, CDR2 SNEGSKA (reference sequence). The CDR3 sequence: CSASLRSSAYNEQFF. As DNA, the CDR3 is TGCAGTGCGTCCCTCAGGTCCAGCGCCTACAATGAGCAGTTCTTC.

About this clonotype itself: A much larger clone lies one base from this, so it may be a read error. CDR3 sequence reads: CSANFTTNEQFF. The CDR3 DNA reads TGCAGTGCAAACTTCACGACCAATGAGCAGTTCTTC. The V gene is TRBV20-1, the J gene TRBJ2-1; D gene unclear. The CDR3 covers 12 residues. Between the trimmed V and J ends, which lost 6 bases and 6 bases, there was a span of 12 bases. Germline CDR1 DFQATT, CDR2 SNEGSKA (reference sequence).

V usage is TRBV27 and J usage is TRBJ2-7; D is unresolved. The germline V and J ends were trimmed by 3 bases and 0 bases, with 12 bases remaining between them. The CDR3 sequence is 15 residues long. In germline, CDR1 is MNHEY, CDR2 SMNVEV (reference sequence). The CDR3 DNA sequence: TGTGCCAGCAGTTTGGTGGCGATGAGCTCCTACGAGCAGTACTTC. Its protein product is CASSLVAMSSYEQYF.

At least ten counts were recorded for this clonotype. The chain carries TRBV7-9 and TRBJ1-1; tentatively, D is TRBD1 (6 bases). V lost 4 bases, J lost 5 bases, and 14 bases lay in between. Germline CDR1 is SEHNR and CDR2 is FQNEAQ (reference sequence). The CDR3 runs 14 residues. This chain's CDR3 is CASSYQGMRTEAFF. The CDR3 coding sequence is TGTGCCAGCAGCTACCAGGGGATGAGGACTGAAGCTTTCTTT.

This clonotype was detected many times. The rearrangement joins TRBV9 to TRBJ2-5, with 13 bases fitting TRBD2. J gave up 2 bases and V 4 bases, and 2 bases lay outside the gene matches. The CDR3 sequence is 15 residues long. In germline, CDR1 is SGDLS, CDR2 YYNGEE. The CDR3 protein is CASSRGLAGQETQYF. The CDR3, as DNA: TGTGCCAGCAGCCGGGGACTAGCGGGGCAAGAGACCCAGTACTTC.

This clonotype was seen a few times. V is TRBV12-3 or TRBV12-4 and J is TRBJ1-3; D ambiguous. Trimming stripped 4 bases from V and 0 bases from J, with 10 bases between. The CDR3 runs to 15 residues. For the CDR3, the DNA is TGTGCCAGCAGTTCGACATTTCTCTCTGGAAACACCATATATTTT. Encoded protein: CASSSTFLSGNTIYF.

This clonotype was observed many times. The V call is TRBV5-6, the J call TRBJ2-3; 7 bases match TRBD2. The V segment lost 6 bases and the J segment 1 base; nucleotides outside the gene matches: 5. The CDR3 is 14 amino acids. Germline CDR1 SGHDT, CDR2 YYEEEE. The CDR3 is CASTAGLGTDTQYF. The CDR3 DNA reads TGTGCCAGCACCGCAGGACTAGGCACAGATACGCAGTATTTT.

This clonotype has at least ten counts. The rearrangement uses TRBV20-1 and TRBJ1-5, with 9 bases fitting TRBD1. V dropped 0 bases and J dropped 3; count of bases not matched to a gene: 6. From germline, CDR1 is DFQATT and CDR2 SNEGSKA (reference sequence). The CDR3 extends over 16 amino acids. CDR3 in amino acids: CSAREVRDRANQPQHF. As DNA, the CDR3 is TGCAGTGCTAGAGAGGTTAGGGACAGGGCCAATCAGCCCCAGCATTTT.

The genes are TRBV6-2 or TRBV6-3 and TRBJ2-7, with 7 bases matching TRBD2. This CDR3 region has 16 residues. The V segment lost 6 bases and the J segment 7 bases; nucleotides outside the gene matches: 18. The V gene's germline CDR1 is MNHEY and CDR2 SVGEGT. The CDR3 is CASSETGLVPRREQYF. The CDR3 DNA follows: TGTGCCAGCAGCGAAACAGGACTAGTCCCCCGTCGGGAGCAGTACTTC.

Concerning this clonotype itself: At one boundary the junction diverges from the germline segment, which might be a read error. The chain recombines TRBV6-2 or TRBV6-3 with TRBJ2-1; D gene uncertain. This CDR3 spans 11 amino acids. Germline-derived CDR1 and CDR2 are MNHEY and SVGEGT. The CDR3 here is CASSPGNERFF. The CDR3 region has the DNA TGTGCCAGCAGTCCAGGTAATGAGCGGTTCTTC.

This clonotype came up many times. The chain employs TRBV6-1 and TRBJ1-5; possibly TRBD1 for D (6 bases). The V and J ends lost 4 bases and 6 bases respectively, with 16 bases between them. The CDR3 is made up of 15 amino acids. Germline V gene lookup returns CDR1 MNHNS and CDR2 SASEGT. CDR3 coding DNA: TGTGCCAGCAGTGGTCCTGACAGGACTAGTCAGCCCCAGCATTTT. It specifies CASSGPDRTSQPQHF.

This clonotype was detected ten times or more. The V gene is TRBV10-3, the J gene TRBJ1-5, with D perhaps TRBD1 (6 bases). The CDR3 spans 16 residues. Germline V gene data show CDR1 as ENHRY and CDR2 as SYGVKD. The V and J ends lost 3 bases and 3 bases respectively, with 15 bases between them. The CDR3: CAISDKSDSLNQPQHF. The CDR3 bases are TGTGCCATCAGTGATAAGTCGGACAGCCTCAATCAGCCCCAGCATTTT.

As to this clonotype: Since a much larger clone is just one base distant, this may be a read error. The CDR3 spells CASSRDILTNTEAFF. The CDR3 bases are TGTGCCAGCAGCCGGGACATACTCACGAACACTGAAGCTTTCTTT. This sequence joins TRBV7-2 and TRBJ1-1; weak D call: TRBD1 (6 bases). The CDR3 runs 15 residues. Germline V gives CDR1 SGHTA, CDR2 FQGNSA. Trimming removed 5 bases from V and 1 base from J, with 14 bases in between.

This clonotype was detected once. The gene calls are TRBV25-1 and TRBJ1-1; D is undetermined. Germline V gene sequence: CDR1 MGHDK, CDR2 SYGVNS. Between the trimmed V and J ends, which lost 2 bases and 2 bases, there was a span of 12 bases. The CDR3 extends over 15 amino acids. The DNA for the CDR3 is TGTGCCAGCAGTGAACGAGGCGGGTTAAACACTGAAGCTTTCTTT. It translates to CASSERGGLNTEAFF.

This clonotype has ten or more counts. J is TRBJ1-1 and V is TRBV29-1; D gene unclear. Germline lookup yields CDR1 SQVTM and CDR2 ANQGSEA. The CDR3 loop spans 9 amino acids. Deletions cut 4 bases from V and 6 bases from J, with 3 bases between. CDR3 bases: TGCAGCGTTGCGCCTGAAGCTTTCTTT. It yields the protein CSVAPEAFF.

This clonotype was seen ten or more times. The chain recombines TRBV4-2 with TRBJ1-5, with D perhaps TRBD1 (5 bases). V gave up 1 base and J gave up 4 bases, with 14 bases separating them. Germline V gene data show CDR1 as LGHNA and CDR2 as YNFKEQ. The CDR3 is made up of 16 amino acids. In DNA form, the CDR3 reads TGTGCCAGCAGCCAAGGCGGGGGAGGGGTTAATCAGCCCCAGCATTTT. As protein: CASSQGGGGVNQPQHF.

V and J are TRBV24-1 and TRBJ2-2; D possibly corresponds to TRBD2 (6 bases). CDR3 size: 16 residues. Germline V gene data show CDR1 as KGHDR and CDR2 as SFDVKD. The germline V and J ends were trimmed by 5 bases and 2 bases, with 14 bases remaining between them. The CDR3 protein is CATSVGGNINTGELFF. As DNA, the CDR3 is TGTGCCACCAGTGTTGGGGGGAACATAAACACCGGGGAGCTGTTTTTT.

This clonotype showed up just a few times. The J gene is TRBJ2-1, the V gene TRBV6-1; possible D gene TRBD2, 6 bases. Trimming pared 7 bases from V and 7 bases from J, leaving 17 bases between. Germline CDR1 is MNHNS and CDR2 is SASEGT. This CDR3 spans 14 amino acids. The CDR3 region is CASTRRGAGNEQFF. The CDR3 DNA is TGTGCCAGCACCCGCCGGGGCGCGGGGAATGAGCAGTTCTTC.

The chain is built from TRBV12-3 or TRBV12-4 and TRBJ1-5; D is undetermined. The CDR3 sequence is 15 residues long. V was shortened by 0 bases and J by 0 bases, with 6 bases between the two germline ends. In nucleotides, the CDR3 is TGTGCCAGCAGTTTAGCGACAAATAGCAATCAGCCCCAGCATTTT. It codes for CASSLATNSNQPQHF.

This chain connects TRBV12-3 or TRBV12-4 to TRBJ2-1; D call uncertain. This CDR3 region has 12 residues. V gave up 1 base and J gave up 9 bases, with 7 bases separating them. Here the CDR3 DNA reads TGTGCCAGCAGTTTAGTATGGGTTGAGCAGTTCTTC. Protein sequence: CASSLVWVEQFF.